This TCR beta chain is drawn from a study of molecular identifiers for immune sequencing clone quantification. The CDR3 runs to 15 residues. Trimming at V came to 5 bases and at J to 2 bases, leaving 8 bases not matched to a gene. Germline CDR1 MDHEN, CDR2 SYDVKM. There are many counts of this clonotype. TCRdb ran MiXCR on the PCR reads and lists one entry per CDR3 protein. Here the sample spans some 65,000 distinct CDR3 sequences, approximately 17% being singletons. The sample was naive CD8+ T cells from blood, with Jurkat cell RNA spiked in. Subset: FACS-sorted CD8+CD4-CCR7+CD45RA+ naive T cells. The sequence was collected from a human donor in good health. Some libraries in this study had Jurkat cell RNA spiked in. V usage is TRBV28 and J usage is TRBJ1-1; 7 positions match TRBD1. The CDR3 here is CASSPDTGANTEAFF. Written as DNA, the CDR3 is TGTGCCAGCAGTCCAGATACAGGGGCCAACACTGAAGCTTTCTTT.